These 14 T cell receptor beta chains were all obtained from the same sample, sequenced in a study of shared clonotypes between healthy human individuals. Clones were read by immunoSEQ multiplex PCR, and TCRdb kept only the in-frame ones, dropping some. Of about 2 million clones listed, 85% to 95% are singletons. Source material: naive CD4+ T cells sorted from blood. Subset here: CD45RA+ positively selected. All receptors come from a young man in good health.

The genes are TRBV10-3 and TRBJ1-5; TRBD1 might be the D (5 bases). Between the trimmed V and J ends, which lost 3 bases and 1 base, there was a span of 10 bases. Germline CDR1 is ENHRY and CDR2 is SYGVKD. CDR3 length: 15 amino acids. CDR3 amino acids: CAISDKGMSNQPQHF. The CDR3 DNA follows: TGTGCCATCAGTGACAAGGGGATGAGCAATCAGCCCCAGCATTTT.

The CDR3 is CASKGGQGEPQYF. The CDR3 DNA sequence: TGTGCCAGCAAAGGGGGACAGGGGGAGCCGCAGTACTTC. The genes are TRBV6-5 and TRBJ2-7; TRBD1 matches 11 bases. The germline V gene encodes CDR1 MNHEY and CDR2 SVGAGI. V was pared by 7 bases and J by 9 bases, with 8 bases of the junction left unmatched. CDR3 length: 13 residues.

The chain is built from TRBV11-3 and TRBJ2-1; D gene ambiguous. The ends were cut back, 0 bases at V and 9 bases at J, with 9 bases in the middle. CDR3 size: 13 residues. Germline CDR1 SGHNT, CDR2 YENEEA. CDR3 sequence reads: CASSLDPSGEQFF. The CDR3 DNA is TGTGCCAGCAGCTTAGATCCTAGTGGTGAGCAGTTCTTC.

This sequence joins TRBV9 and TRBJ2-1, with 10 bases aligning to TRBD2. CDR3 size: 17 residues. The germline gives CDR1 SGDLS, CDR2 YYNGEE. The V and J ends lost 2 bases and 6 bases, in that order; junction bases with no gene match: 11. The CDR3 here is CASSVGLAGVFSNEQFF. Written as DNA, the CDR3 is TGTGCCAGCAGCGTCGGTCTAGCGGGAGTCTTCTCCAATGAGCAGTTCTTC.

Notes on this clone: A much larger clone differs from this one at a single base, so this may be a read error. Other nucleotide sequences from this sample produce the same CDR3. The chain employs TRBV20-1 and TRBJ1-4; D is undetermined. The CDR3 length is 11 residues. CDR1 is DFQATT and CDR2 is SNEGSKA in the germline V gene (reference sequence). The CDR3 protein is CSAASNEKLFF. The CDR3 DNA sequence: TGCAGTGCTGCCTCCAATGAGAAACTGTTTTTT.

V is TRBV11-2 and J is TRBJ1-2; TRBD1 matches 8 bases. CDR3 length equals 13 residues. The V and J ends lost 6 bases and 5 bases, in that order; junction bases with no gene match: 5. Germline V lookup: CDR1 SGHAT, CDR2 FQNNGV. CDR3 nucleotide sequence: TGTGCCAGCAGAGATACAGGGGGTTATGGCTACACCTTC. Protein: CASRDTGGYGYTF.

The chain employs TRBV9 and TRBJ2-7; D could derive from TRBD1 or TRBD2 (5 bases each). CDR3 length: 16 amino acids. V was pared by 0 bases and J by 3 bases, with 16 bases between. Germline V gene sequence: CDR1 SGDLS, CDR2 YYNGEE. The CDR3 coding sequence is TGTGCCAGCAGCGTAGGGGACCGGACGGCTCGCTACGAGCAGTACTTC. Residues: CASSVGDRTARYEQYF.

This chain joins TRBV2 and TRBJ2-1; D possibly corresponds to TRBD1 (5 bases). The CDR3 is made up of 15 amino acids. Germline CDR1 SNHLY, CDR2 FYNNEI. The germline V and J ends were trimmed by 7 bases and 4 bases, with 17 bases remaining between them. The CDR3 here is CASIPLEGDYNEQFF. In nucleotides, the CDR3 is TGTGCCAGCATCCCACTCGAAGGGGATTACAATGAGCAGTTCTTC.

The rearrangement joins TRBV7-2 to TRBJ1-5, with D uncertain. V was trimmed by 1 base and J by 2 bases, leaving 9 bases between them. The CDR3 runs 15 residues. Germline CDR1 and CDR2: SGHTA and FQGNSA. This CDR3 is CASSLGLLGNQPQHF. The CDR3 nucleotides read TGTGCCAGCAGCTTAGGGTTATTGGGCAATCAGCCCCAGCATTTT. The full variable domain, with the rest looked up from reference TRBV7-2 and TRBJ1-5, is GAGVSQSPSNKVTEKGKDVELRCDPISGHTALYWYRQSLGQGLEFLIYFQGNSAPDKSGLPSDRFSAERTGGSVSTLTIQRTQQEDSAVYLCASSLGLLGNQPQHFGDGTRLSIL.

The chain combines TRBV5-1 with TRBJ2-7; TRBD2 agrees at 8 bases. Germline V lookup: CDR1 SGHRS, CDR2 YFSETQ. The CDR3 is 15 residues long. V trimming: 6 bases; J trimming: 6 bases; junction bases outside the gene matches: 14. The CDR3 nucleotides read TGCGCCAGCACCGAAATAGCGGGGTCGGGGCTCGAGCAGTACTTC. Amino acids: CASTEIAGSGLEQYF.

The CDR3 DNA follows: TGCGCCAGCAGCTTGAACCCTACAGGGGGCACTGAAGCTTTCTTT. As protein: CASSLNPTGGTEAFF. This chain links TRBV5-1 with TRBJ1-1; the match to TRBD1 covers 8 bases. Germline lookup yields CDR1 SGHRS and CDR2 YFSETQ. J was trimmed by 4 bases and V by 1 base; bases with no gene match: 6. CDR3 size: 15 residues.

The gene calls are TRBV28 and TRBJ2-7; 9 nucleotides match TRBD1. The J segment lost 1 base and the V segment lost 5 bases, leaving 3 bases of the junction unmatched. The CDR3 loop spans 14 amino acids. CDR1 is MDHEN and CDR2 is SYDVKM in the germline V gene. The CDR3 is CASSRTGVSYEQYF. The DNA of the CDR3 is TGTGCCAGCAGTCGGACAGGGGTATCCTACGAGCAGTACTTC.

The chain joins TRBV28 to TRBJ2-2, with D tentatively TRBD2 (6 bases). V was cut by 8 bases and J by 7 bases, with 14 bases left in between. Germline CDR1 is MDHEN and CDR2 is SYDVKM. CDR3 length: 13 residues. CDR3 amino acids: CASGPGVNGELFF. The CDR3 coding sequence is TGTGCCAGCGGCCCGGGAGTGAACGGGGAGCTGTTTTTT. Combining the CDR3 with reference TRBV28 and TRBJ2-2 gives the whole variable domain DVKVTQSSRYLVKRTGEKVFLECVQDMDHENMFWYRQDPGLGLRLIYFSYDVKMKEKGDIPEGYSVSREKKERFSLILESASTNQTSMYLCASGPGVNGELFFGEGSRLTVL.

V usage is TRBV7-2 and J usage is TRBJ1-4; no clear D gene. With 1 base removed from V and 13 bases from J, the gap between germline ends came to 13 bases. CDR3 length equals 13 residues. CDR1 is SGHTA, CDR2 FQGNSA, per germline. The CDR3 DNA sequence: TGTGCCAGCAGCTTAGATCGAACGGGCTTACTGTTTTTT. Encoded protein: CASSLDRTGLLFF. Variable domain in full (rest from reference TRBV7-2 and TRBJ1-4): GAGVSQSPSNKVTEKGKDVELRCDPISGHTALYWYRQSLGQGLEFLIYFQGNSAPDKSGLPSDRFSAERTGGSVSTLTIQRTQQEDSAVYLCASSLDRTGLLFFGSGTQLSVL.